These 5 T cell receptor beta chains were all obtained from the same sample, sequenced in a study of read filtering for tumor transcriptome and immune sequencing. The library was built from around 380 ng RNA with molecular barcoded adaptors for alpha/delta and beta/gamma chains. MiXCR, applied by TCRdb to the reads, yields one record per CDR3 protein. The sample has approximately 62,000 distinct CDR3 sequences; roughly a fifth are singletons. Sequences were obtained from a population of CD138-negative cells sorted from bone marrow. The receptors were gathered from a donor at least 40 years old with multiple myeloma.

The table lists this clonotype with many counts. The chain uses TRBV20-1 and TRBJ2-2, with D unclear. This CDR3 has 13 residues. V gave up 2 bases and J gave up 2 bases, with 6 bases separating them. CDR1 and CDR2 (germline): DFQATT, SNEGSKA (reference sequence). CDR3 protein: CSARIGNTGELFF. Here the CDR3 DNA reads TGCAGTGCTAGAATTGGTAACACCGGGGAGCTGTTTTTT.

This clonotype has only a few counts. Here the CDR3 DNA reads TGCGCCAGCAGCCAACCCCTAGCCAAAAACATTCAGTACTTC. As protein: CASSQPLAKNIQYF. V and J are TRBV4-1 and TRBJ2-4; D ambiguous. Germline CDR1 is MGHRA and CDR2 is YSYEKL. Trimming took 2 bases from V and 0 from J, leaving 5 bases between them. The CDR3 length is 14 residues.

This clonotype occurred many times. This chain links TRBV30 with TRBJ2-3; D is unresolved. CDR1 is GTSNPN and CDR2 is SVGIG in the germline V gene (reference sequence). The CDR3 covers 13 residues. Between the trimmed V and J ends, which lost 8 bases and 2 bases, there was a span of 14 bases. Here the CDR3 reads CALDRQTTDTQYF. CDR3 DNA: TGTGCCCTGGATCGGCAGACCACAGATACGCAGTATTTT. The entire variable domain, with the rest obtained from reference TRBV30 and TRBJ2-3, is as follows: SQTIHQWPATLVQPVGSPLSLECTVEGTSNPNLYWYRQAAGRGLQLLFYSVGIGQISSEVPQNLSASRPQDRQFILSSKKLLLSDSGFYLCALDRQTTDTQYFGPGTRLTVL.

About this clonotype itself: A clone one base away is much larger, so this may be a read error. The rearrangement uses TRBV28 and TRBJ1-4; a weak D match, TRBD1 (6 bases). CDR1 is MDHEN, CDR2 SYDVKM, per germline. The CDR3 is 14 residues long. Trimming removed 4 bases at V and 6 bases at J, with 12 bases between. The CDR3 DNA is TGTGCCAGCAGTTGGGGGACACGACATGAAAAACTGTTTTTT. It codes for CASSWGTRHEKLFF.

This clonotype has ten or more counts. V is TRBV20-1 and J is TRBJ1-2; no firm D call. This CDR3 has 13 amino acids. Germline V gives CDR1 DFQATT, CDR2 SNEGSKA (reference sequence). Trimming left V 0 bases short and J 0 bases short, with 5 bases between. The CDR3 region is CSARDQANYGYTF. CDR3 nucleotide sequence: TGCAGTGCTAGAGATCAGGCTAACTATGGCTACACCTTC.